This T cell receptor beta chain was recovered during a study of cytomegalovirus exposure and HLA in healthy donors. The study's findings and limits: Cytomegalovirus association was listed for around 180 TCR beta chains. Later, an analysis found that common viral pathogens appeared to be linked with several of the most significant clusters. Accurate prediction of most subjects' HLA-A and HLA-B alleles from TCR beta sequences was reported. It was in a later analysis that TCR association rates were seen to vary by HLA locus, highest for DRB1 and lowest for HLA-C.

Remarks on this clone: Its antigen remains unidentified.

PCR involved 60 Vbeta and 13 Jbeta primers. The method was immunoSEQ multiplex PCR; TCRdb's version includes in-frame clones alone and lacks a portion of them. The table has roughly 100,000 clones, approximately 79% seen once. This clonotype was sampled from a man aged 55 to 70 in good health and CMV-seronegative. The sample taken for sequencing was PBMCs.

The CDR3 region has the DNA TGTGCCAGCAGCTCCTCGGACAGGGGGGACCAGTACTTC. Residues: CASSSSDRGDQYF. This chain joins TRBV7-7 and TRBJ2-5; 10 bases agree with TRBD1. Germline CDR1 and CDR2: SSHAT and FNYEAQ (reference sequence). CDR3 length equals 13 residues. V lost 4 bases to trimming and J lost 10 bases; unmatched junction nucleotides: 6.